Listed below are T cell receptor beta chains from one sample, sequenced in a study of neurological immune-mediated disorders. MiXCR was run by TCRdb on the 5' RACE reads, yielding one entry per CDR3 protein. The table shows tens of thousands of distinct CDR3 sequences, with about 5.5% occurring only once. The sequenced sample was PBMCs. The receptor source for this set is a woman aged 25 to 39 with multiple sclerosis. CDR3s include the opening cysteine and the closing phenylalanine or tryptophan. Not all rows give a size; the values are once, few, many and, for expanded clones, a class.

size | length | J | V | CDR3
many | 12 | TRBJ1-2 | TRBV5-6 | CASSLETGDYTF
. | 14 | TRBJ2-5 | TRBV7-7 | CASSLSGNQETQYF
few | 14 | TRBJ2-2 | TRBV20-1 | CSAQSLGSTGELFF
many | 15 | TRBJ2-3 | TRBV7-9 | CASSLVGLRADTQYF
many | 14 | TRBJ2-1 | TRBV10-3 | CAISEAGGLHEQFF
many | 14 | TRBJ2-7 | TRBV20-1 | CSAREGGLTYEQYF
many | 15 | TRBJ1-5 | TRBV15 | CATSRTGGTGQPQHF
few | 12 | TRBJ2-1 | TRBV14 | CASAPAFNEQFF
many | 12 | TRBJ2-1 | TRBV7-9 | CASSWTSNEQFF
many | 15 | TRBJ2-1 | TRBV5-1 | CASSEAGGPSNEQFF
. | 15 | TRBJ1-1 | TRBV12-3/TRBV12-4 | CASSHTRIFNTEAFF
many | 15 | TRBJ2-4 | TRBV27 | CASSRASGYQNIQYF
few | 14 | TRBJ1-1 | TRBV28 | CASSFGGLRTEAFF
many | 14 | TRBJ2-2 | TRBV7-9 | CASSLREGGGELFF
few | 12 | TRBJ1-1 | TRBV20-1 | CSALGQGGEAFF